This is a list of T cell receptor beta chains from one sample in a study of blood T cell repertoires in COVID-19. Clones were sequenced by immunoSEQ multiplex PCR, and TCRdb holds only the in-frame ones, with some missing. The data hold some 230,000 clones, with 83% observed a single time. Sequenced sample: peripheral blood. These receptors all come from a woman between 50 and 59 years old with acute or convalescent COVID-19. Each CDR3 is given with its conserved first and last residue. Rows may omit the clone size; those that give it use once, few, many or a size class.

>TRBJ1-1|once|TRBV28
CASSSGTVNTEAFF
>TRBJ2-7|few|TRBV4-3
CASSHGQGPYEQYF
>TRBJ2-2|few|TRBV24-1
CATSRTGGELFF
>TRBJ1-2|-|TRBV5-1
CASSLERRAGRGDYGYTF
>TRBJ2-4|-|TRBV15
CATSRVTSGENIQYF
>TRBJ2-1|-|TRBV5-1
CASSSGLENNEQFF
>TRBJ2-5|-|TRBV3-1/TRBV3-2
CASSRTQAGGGETQYF
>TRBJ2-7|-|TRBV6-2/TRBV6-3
CASSPSERRTLIF
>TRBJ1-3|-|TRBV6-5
CASRASGNTIYF
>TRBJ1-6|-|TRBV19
CASSPPGEVSPLHF
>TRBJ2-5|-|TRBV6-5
CASSYSHSSLETQYF
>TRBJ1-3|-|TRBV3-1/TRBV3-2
CASRGSGVVGNTIYF
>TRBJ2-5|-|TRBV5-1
CASSSLRVGETQYF
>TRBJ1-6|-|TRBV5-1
CASSRDRAFKSSPLHF
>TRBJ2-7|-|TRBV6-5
CASSYSALPSYEQYF
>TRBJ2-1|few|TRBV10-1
CASIPGTSGPRSYNEQFF
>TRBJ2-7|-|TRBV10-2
CASSGRLEQYF